This TCR beta chain is drawn from a study of technical replicates of blood from a handful of donors. The repertoire was sequenced with immunoSEQ multiplex PCR; TCRdb's copy has only in-frame clones and lacks some. In the table there are around 85,000 clones, roughly 94% of which are singletons. V lost 0 bases and J lost 7, with 11 bases in between. The CDR3 has 15 residues. Germline CDR1 is SGHRS and CDR2 is YFSETQ. Sequenced: T cells isolated from PBMCs. The receptor comes from a human donor in good health. The chain recombines TRBV5-1 with TRBJ1-6; perhaps TRBD1 as D (6 bases). The DNA for the CDR3 is TGCGCCAGCAGCTTGGATGCACAGGGAAATTCACCCCTCCACTTT. It translates to CASSLDAQGNSPLHF.